The text below deals with one T cell receptor (beta chain). This entry belongs to a study of OX40 agonist ivuxolimab in advanced cancers. The protocol was immunoSEQ multiplex PCR, while the TCRdb copy is restricted to in-frame clones and leaves out a portion. Found here are about 56,000 clones, 80% to 95% of them singletons; the top ten hold roughly 25%. CDR1 SNHLY and CDR2 FYNNEI come from the germline V gene. The length of the CDR3 is 13 residues. Trimming shortened V by 4 bases and J by 3 bases, and 8 bases separated the two germline ends. The rearrangement uses TRBV2 and TRBJ2-3; either TRBD1 or TRBD2 may supply D (5 bases each). The sample was CD4+ or CD8+ T cells sorted from blood, taken in a trial of the OX40 agonist ivuxolimab. The sequence came from an adult with an advanced solid tumor such as melanoma, head and neck, liver or kidney cancer. The CDR3, as DNA: TGTGCCAGCAGTGGGGACGCAACAGATACGCAGTATTTT. Its protein product is CASSGDATDTQYF.